The rows below give T cell receptor beta chains drawn from one sample of a study of T cells in localized non-small cell lung cancer. TCRdb's table, derived via immunoSEQ multiplex PCR, lists solely in-frame clones and lacks some. The profile shows around 70,000 clones, less than 85% of them singletons. The material sequenced was peripheral blood, taken before any cancer treatment. The receptors originated from a female donor over 55 with stage I lung adenocarcinoma. Both conserved end residues are part of each CDR3. The D gene is left open where the match is weak. The size entry is marked missing in some rows and otherwise reads once, few, many or a size class.

cdr3_nt: TGCGCCAGCAGCCAAAGGACAGGGCCCACCTACAATGAGCAGTTCTTC; cdr3_aa: CASSQRTGPTYNEQFF; j_call: TRBJ2-1; cdr3_length: 16; clone_size: -; d_call: TRBD1; v_call: TRBV4-1
cdr3_nt: TGTGCCAGCACCCCGGGCAGGGGGCGAATCGGCGAGCAGTACTTC; cdr3_aa: CASTPGRGRIGEQYF; j_call: TRBJ2-7; cdr3_length: 15; clone_size: -; d_call: TRBD1; v_call: TRBV6-6
cdr3_nt: TGTGCCAGCAGCTTTTTTGAGACCCAGTACTTC; cdr3_aa: CASSFFETQYF; j_call: TRBJ2-5; cdr3_length: 11; clone_size: -; d_call: -; v_call: TRBV7-9
cdr3_nt: TGTGCCAGCAGCCAAGATCGGCTAGCGGGGTTCACCGGGGAGCTGTTTTTT; cdr3_aa: CASSQDRLAGFTGELFF; j_call: TRBJ2-2; cdr3_length: 17; clone_size: -; d_call: TRBD2; v_call: TRBV4-2
cdr3_nt: TGCGCCAGCAGCACCGGGACGGAAGCTAGCACAGATACGCAGTATTTT; cdr3_aa: CASSTGTEASTDTQYF; j_call: TRBJ2-3; cdr3_length: 16; clone_size: -; d_call: -; v_call: TRBV5-1
cdr3_nt: TGTGCCAGCAGCTCACCCGGACAGTTCTTCTACGAGCAGTACTTC; cdr3_aa: CASSSPGQFFYEQYF; j_call: TRBJ2-7; cdr3_length: 15; clone_size: few; d_call: -; v_call: TRBV5-4
cdr3_nt: TGTGCCAGCAGCTCAGGCCTCCACGAGCAGTACTTC; cdr3_aa: CASSSGLHEQYF; j_call: TRBJ2-7; cdr3_length: 12; clone_size: -; d_call: -; v_call: TRBV7-9
cdr3_nt: TGTGCCAGCTCATTGCGGGCCCCGAATGAGCAGTTCTTC; cdr3_aa: CASSLRAPNEQFF; j_call: TRBJ2-1; cdr3_length: 13; clone_size: -; d_call: -; v_call: TRBV18
cdr3_nt: TGTGCCAGCAGCTTTCGCGGAGCCCGGTCGGAGACCCAGTACTTC; cdr3_aa: CASSFRGARSETQYF; j_call: TRBJ2-5; cdr3_length: 15; clone_size: -; d_call: -; v_call: TRBV7-9
cdr3_nt: TGTGCCAGCAGCGTAGGACCTCAAGAGACCCAGTACTTC; cdr3_aa: CASSVGPQETQYF; j_call: TRBJ2-5; cdr3_length: 13; clone_size: once; d_call: -; v_call: TRBV9
cdr3_nt: TGTGCCAGCAGCACCAGCAGGGGGTGGGGTAATGAAAAACTGTTTTTT; cdr3_aa: CASSTSRGWGNEKLFF; j_call: TRBJ1-4; cdr3_length: 16; clone_size: -; d_call: TRBD1; v_call: TRBV7-2
cdr3_nt: TGCGCCAGCAGCCCTCCTAGCGGGGGGGCGAATGAGCAGTTCTTC; cdr3_aa: CASSPPSGGANEQFF; j_call: TRBJ2-1; cdr3_length: 15; clone_size: -; d_call: TRBD2; v_call: TRBV5-1
cdr3_nt: TGTGCCAGCAGCGTCCCCCAGGGGAACTATGGCTACACCTTC; cdr3_aa: CASSVPQGNYGYTF; j_call: TRBJ1-2; cdr3_length: 14; clone_size: -; d_call: -; v_call: TRBV9
cdr3_nt: TGTGCCAGCAGCTTAGTGAGCTACAATGAGCAGTTCTTC; cdr3_aa: CASSLVSYNEQFF; j_call: TRBJ2-1; cdr3_length: 13; clone_size: once; d_call: -; v_call: TRBV7-6
cdr3_nt: TGTGCCAGCAGCTCTCAAATGACTAGCGGCAATGAGCAGTTCTTC; cdr3_aa: CASSSQMTSGNEQFF; j_call: TRBJ2-1; cdr3_length: 15; clone_size: -; d_call: TRBD2; v_call: TRBV7-2
cdr3_nt: TGTGCCAGCAGCTTAGCTAGCGGTAGCTCCTACGAGCAGTACTTC; cdr3_aa: CASSLASGSSYEQYF; j_call: TRBJ2-7; cdr3_length: 15; clone_size: -; d_call: -; v_call: TRBV11-1
cdr3_nt: TGTGCCAGCAGCTTAGAGGGGACTAGCGCAGGAGAGACCCAGTACTTC; cdr3_aa: CASSLEGTSAGETQYF; j_call: TRBJ2-5; cdr3_length: 16; clone_size: -; d_call: TRBD2; v_call: TRBV7-9
cdr3_nt: TGTGCCAGCAGCTCGGACAGAACAAACACTGAAGCTTTCTTT; cdr3_aa: CASSSDRTNTEAFF; j_call: TRBJ1-1; cdr3_length: 14; clone_size: -; d_call: -; v_call: TRBV27
cdr3_nt: TGCAGCGTTTGTCCCGGGGGCTCTACGAGGCAGTACTTC; cdr3_aa: CSVCPGGSTRQYF; j_call: TRBJ2-7; cdr3_length: 13; clone_size: -; d_call: -; v_call: TRBV29-1
cdr3_nt: TGTGCCAGCAGGGCCCCGGGACAGCTTTATTCACCCCTCCACTTT; cdr3_aa: CASRAPGQLYSPLHF; j_call: TRBJ1-6; cdr3_length: 15; clone_size: -; d_call: TRBD1; v_call: TRBV6-6
cdr3_nt: TGTGCCAGCAGCTCACCGACTAGTAAGGACACCGGGGAGCTGTTTTTT; cdr3_aa: CASSSPTSKDTGELFF; j_call: TRBJ2-2; cdr3_length: 16; clone_size: -; d_call: -; v_call: TRBV11-3
cdr3_nt: TGTGCCAGCAGTTTAGGACATCCGGGACAGGGTAACTATGGCTACACCTTC; cdr3_aa: CASSLGHPGQGNYGYTF; j_call: TRBJ1-2; cdr3_length: 17; clone_size: -; d_call: TRBD1; v_call: TRBV27
cdr3_nt: TGTGCCAGCAGCTCGACAGGGGGCACCTCTGGGGCCAACGTCCTGACTTTC; cdr3_aa: CASSSTGGTSGANVLTF; j_call: TRBJ2-6; cdr3_length: 17; clone_size: -; d_call: TRBD1; v_call: TRBV7-2
cdr3_nt: TGTGCCAGCAGCCGACAAGGCTACGAGCAGTACTTC; cdr3_aa: CASSRQGYEQYF; j_call: TRBJ2-7; cdr3_length: 12; clone_size: -; d_call: -; v_call: TRBV11-2
cdr3_nt: TGCGCCAGCAGCCAAGTGTTACTTGGGAATTACGAGCAGTACTTC; cdr3_aa: CASSQVLLGNYEQYF; j_call: TRBJ2-7; cdr3_length: 15; clone_size: -; d_call: -; v_call: TRBV4-3
cdr3_nt: TGCGCCAGCAGCCAAGATCGCCATTATGGCTACACCTTC; cdr3_aa: CASSQDRHYGYTF; j_call: TRBJ1-2; cdr3_length: 13; clone_size: -; d_call: -; v_call: TRBV4-1
cdr3_nt: TGTGCCAGCAGCGTATCCCCAGCGGGGGGTTTAAGCAGGGGCCAAGAGACCCAGTACTTC; cdr3_aa: CASSVSPAGGLSRGQETQYF; j_call: TRBJ2-5; cdr3_length: 20; clone_size: -; d_call: TRBD2; v_call: TRBV9
cdr3_nt: TGTGCCAGTAGCCTGGGACTAGTTTTGAACACCGGGGAGCTGTTTTTT; cdr3_aa: CASSLGLVLNTGELFF; j_call: TRBJ2-2; cdr3_length: 16; clone_size: -; d_call: TRBD2; v_call: TRBV19
cdr3_nt: TGTGCCAGCAGTCTTACTAGCGGGAGTTACAATGAGCAGTTCTTC; cdr3_aa: CASSLTSGSYNEQFF; j_call: TRBJ2-1; cdr3_length: 15; clone_size: -; d_call: TRBD2; v_call: TRBV2
cdr3_nt: TGTGCCAGCAGCTACCAAGAGACCCAGTACTTC; cdr3_aa: CASSYQETQYF; j_call: TRBJ2-5; cdr3_length: 11; clone_size: -; d_call: -; v_call: TRBV11-3
cdr3_nt: TGTGCCAGCAGTGAAGCGCTCAGTCTCGACAATCAGCCCCAGCATTTT; cdr3_aa: CASSEALSLDNQPQHF; j_call: TRBJ1-5; cdr3_length: 16; clone_size: -; d_call: -; v_call: TRBV6-1
cdr3_nt: TGTGCTAGTGGTTCGACAGGGGTCTACGAGCAGTACTTC; cdr3_aa: CASGSTGVYEQYF; j_call: TRBJ2-7; cdr3_length: 13; clone_size: -; d_call: TRBD1; v_call: TRBV12-5
cdr3_nt: TGTGCCAGCAGCCCACCGGCCGGGTTATACACCGGGGAGCTGTTTTTT; cdr3_aa: CASSPPAGLYTGELFF; j_call: TRBJ2-2; cdr3_length: 16; clone_size: -; d_call: -; v_call: TRBV5-6
cdr3_nt: TGTGCCAGCAGGGGGGTAATCTCCTACAATGAGCAGTTCTTC; cdr3_aa: CASRGVISYNEQFF; j_call: TRBJ2-1; cdr3_length: 14; clone_size: -; d_call: -; v_call: TRBV7-9
cdr3_nt: TGCAGCGTTGACCAGAACACAGATACGCAGTATTTT; cdr3_aa: CSVDQNTDTQYF; j_call: TRBJ2-3; cdr3_length: 12; clone_size: -; d_call: -; v_call: TRBV29-1
cdr3_nt: TGTGCCAGCAGCCGACAGGGGGCGTACGGGGAGCTGTTTTTT; cdr3_aa: CASSRQGAYGELFF; j_call: TRBJ2-2; cdr3_length: 14; clone_size: -; d_call: TRBD1; v_call: TRBV7-9
cdr3_nt: TGTGCCAGCATAGACAGGGATTCCTACGAGCAGTACTTC; cdr3_aa: CASIDRDSYEQYF; j_call: TRBJ2-7; cdr3_length: 13; clone_size: -; d_call: TRBD1; v_call: TRBV11-1
cdr3_nt: TGCGCCAGCAGCCGGGACAGGGGAGGCACTGAAGCTTTCTTT; cdr3_aa: CASSRDRGGTEAFF; j_call: TRBJ1-1; cdr3_length: 14; clone_size: -; d_call: TRBD1; v_call: TRBV5-1
cdr3_nt: TGTGCCAGTACGGGGTTAGCTAATGAAAAACTGTTTTTT; cdr3_aa: CASTGLANEKLFF; j_call: TRBJ1-4; cdr3_length: 13; clone_size: -; d_call: -; v_call: TRBV19
cdr3_nt: TGTGCCAGTAGGTGGACAGGGAACTCCTACGAGCAGTACTTC; cdr3_aa: CASRWTGNSYEQYF; j_call: TRBJ2-7; cdr3_length: 14; clone_size: -; d_call: TRBD1; v_call: TRBV19
cdr3_nt: TGTGCCATCAGTGATCTGGGGGACGAGGGGCCGGACGAATTGGAAAACTATGGCTACACCTTC; cdr3_aa: CAISDLGDEGPDELENYGYTF; j_call: TRBJ1-2; cdr3_length: 21; clone_size: -; d_call: -; v_call: TRBV10-3
cdr3_nt: TGTGCCAGCAGGTACCCGGGACAGAGCTCCTACAATGAGCAGTTCTTC; cdr3_aa: CASRYPGQSSYNEQFF; j_call: TRBJ2-1; cdr3_length: 16; clone_size: -; d_call: TRBD1; v_call: TRBV2
cdr3_nt: TGTGCCAGCAGTCCAAACACCGTCCCGGATGGGGGGCAGTACTTC; cdr3_aa: CASSPNTVPDGGQYF; j_call: TRBJ2-7; cdr3_length: 15; clone_size: -; d_call: -; v_call: TRBV27
cdr3_nt: TGTGCCAGCACCCGATCGGACGGGCAAACAGATACGCAGTATTTT; cdr3_aa: CASTRSDGQTDTQYF; j_call: TRBJ2-3; cdr3_length: 15; clone_size: few; d_call: -; v_call: TRBV27
cdr3_nt: TGTGCCACCGAGGGGATGACAGGGGGGTACAATCAGCCCCAGCATTTT; cdr3_aa: CATEGMTGGYNQPQHF; j_call: TRBJ1-5; cdr3_length: 16; clone_size: -; d_call: TRBD1; v_call: TRBV19
cdr3_nt: TGTGCCAGCAGCCACCCTAGGAGGGAGGGGGCTTATGGCTACACCTTC; cdr3_aa: CASSHPRREGAYGYTF; j_call: TRBJ1-2; cdr3_length: 16; clone_size: few; d_call: TRBD1; v_call: TRBV7-9
cdr3_nt: TGCAGCGTCGCCCAAACCTCTGCAGATACGCAGTATTTT; cdr3_aa: CSVAQTSADTQYF; j_call: TRBJ2-3; cdr3_length: 13; clone_size: -; d_call: -; v_call: TRBV29-1
cdr3_nt: TGTGCCAGCAGCCTGGGACCTTACACAGATACGCAGTATTTT; cdr3_aa: CASSLGPYTDTQYF; j_call: TRBJ2-3; cdr3_length: 14; clone_size: -; d_call: -; v_call: TRBV7-2
cdr3_nt: TGTGCCAGCAGCTTAAAGGGGAGGGATAGCTATGAGCAGTTCTTC; cdr3_aa: CASSLKGRDSYEQFF; j_call: TRBJ2-1; cdr3_length: 15; clone_size: -; d_call: TRBD2; v_call: TRBV9
cdr3_nt: TGTGCCAGCAGCCCTCTCGGGGGACAAAAACTGTTTTTT; cdr3_aa: CASSPLGGQKLFF; j_call: TRBJ1-4; cdr3_length: 13; clone_size: -; d_call: -; v_call: TRBV7-6
cdr3_nt: TGTGCCAGCAGACTAGCGGGGGGCACAGATACGCAGTATTTT; cdr3_aa: CASRLAGGTDTQYF; j_call: TRBJ2-3; cdr3_length: 14; clone_size: -; d_call: TRBD2; v_call: TRBV6-5
cdr3_nt: TGTGCCAGCAGCTTAAGGGATGAAAAACTGTTTTTT; cdr3_aa: CASSLRDEKLFF; j_call: TRBJ1-4; cdr3_length: 12; clone_size: -; d_call: -; v_call: TRBV7-9
cdr3_nt: TGTGCCATCAAACGGGGTGAGGGTAATCAGCCCCAGCATTTT; cdr3_aa: CAIKRGEGNQPQHF; j_call: TRBJ1-5; cdr3_length: 14; clone_size: -; d_call: -; v_call: TRBV10-3
cdr3_nt: TGTGCCAGCAGCCAAGATAGAGGGGCCGGCTCCACCGGGGAGCTGTTTTTT; cdr3_aa: CASSQDRGAGSTGELFF; j_call: TRBJ2-2; cdr3_length: 17; clone_size: -; d_call: -; v_call: TRBV14
cdr3_nt: TGTGCCAGCTACCCGGGGGGGGCCAGGGATGAGCAGTTCTTC; cdr3_aa: CASYPGGARDEQFF; j_call: TRBJ2-1; cdr3_length: 14; clone_size: -; d_call: TRBD2; v_call: TRBV28